Sequencing of this TCR beta chain was carried out in a study of cytomegalovirus exposure and HLA in healthy donors. Study-level information: Genotyping of 300 to 450 donors showed that around 86% belonged to the Caucasian-associated ancestry cluster.

13 Jbeta primers and 60 Vbeta primers were used for the PCR. Using immunoSEQ multiplex PCR, the repertoire was profiled, and TCRdb retains in-frame clones only, with some absent. Of under 200,000 clones listed, roughly 80% are singletons. Regarding the study as a whole: An Asian-associated ancestry cluster reportedly showed fewer N-insertions than the roughly 700-donor mean in a later analysis.

Comments on this clone: Its target is unknown.

The receptor's source is a man in his sixties in good health and CMV-seronegative. Source material: PBMCs.

In DNA form, the CDR3 reads TGTGCCAGTAGTCCGGACAGGGATTTTGCTGAAGCTTTCTTT. This encodes CASSPDRDFAEAFF. This rearrangement joins TRBV19 to TRBJ1-1, with TRBD1 identical over 8 bases. From germline, CDR1 is LNHDA and CDR2 SQIVND (reference sequence). The CDR3 is 14 amino acids. Unmatched junction bases numbered 8, after V lost 5 bases and J lost 6 bases.